This TCR beta chain was documented in a study of T cell repertoires in cytomegalovirus infection. Turning to the study itself: In the study, CMV epitopes included recently identified HLA-C-restricted and well-studied HLA-B-restricted ones. TCR beta signatures that were public indicated CMV infection and matching HLA type. Broader study findings: HLA-C-restricted CMV clonotypes gave the most frequent clonotype in two of eight donors. Carriers of CMV and the relevant HLA type were discriminated by public TCR beta frequency.

TCRdb itself ran the reads through MiXCR, one entry per CDR3 protein. The table has around 900,000 distinct CDR3 sequences, 31% seen once. This clonotype was seen more than once but under ten times. The target antigen is unknown. After removal of 4 bases from V and 1 base from J, the junction contained 9 bases not matched to a gene. Germline V CDR1 and CDR2: LNHDA, SQIVND (reference sequence). This CDR3 is 16 amino acids long. Sequenced here: cultured CD8+ T cells from PBMCs, sampled from culture after CMV antigen stimulation. The genes are TRBV19 and TRBJ2-5; TRBD1 aligns across 7 bases. This receptor was taken from a human donor in good health (CMV status not recorded). Some clones in this sample may be carry-over from other donors' samples. CDR3 nucleotides: TGTGCCAGTAGTAACTCCTGGGACAGCCTCCAAGAGACCCAGTACTTC. It specifies CASSNSWDSLQETQYF.